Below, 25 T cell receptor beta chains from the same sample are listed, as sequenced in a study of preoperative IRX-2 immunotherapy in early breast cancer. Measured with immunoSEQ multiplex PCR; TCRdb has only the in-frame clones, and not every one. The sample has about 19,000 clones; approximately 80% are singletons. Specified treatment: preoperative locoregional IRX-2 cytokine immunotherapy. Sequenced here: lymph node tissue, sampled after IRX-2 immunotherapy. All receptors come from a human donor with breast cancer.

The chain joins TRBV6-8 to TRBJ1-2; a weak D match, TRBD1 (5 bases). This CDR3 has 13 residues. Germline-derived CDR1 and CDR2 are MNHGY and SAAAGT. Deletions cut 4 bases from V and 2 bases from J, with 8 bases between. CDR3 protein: CASSLRGNYGYTF. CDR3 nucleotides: TGTGCCAGCAGTTTACGGGGGAACTATGGCTACACCTTC.

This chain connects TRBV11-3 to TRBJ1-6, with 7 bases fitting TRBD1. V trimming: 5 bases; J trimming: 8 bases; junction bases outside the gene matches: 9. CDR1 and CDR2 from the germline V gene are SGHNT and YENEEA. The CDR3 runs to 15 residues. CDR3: CASSKTGFSYSPLHF. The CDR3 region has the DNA TGTGCCAGCAGCAAGACAGGGTTTAGCTATTCACCCCTCCACTTT.

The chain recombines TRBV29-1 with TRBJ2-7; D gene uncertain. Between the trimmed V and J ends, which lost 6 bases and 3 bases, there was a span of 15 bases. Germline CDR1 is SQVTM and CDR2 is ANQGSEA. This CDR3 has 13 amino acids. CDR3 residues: CSVLYRNDYEQYF. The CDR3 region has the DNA TGCAGCGTCCTATACAGAAACGACTACGAGCAGTACTTC.

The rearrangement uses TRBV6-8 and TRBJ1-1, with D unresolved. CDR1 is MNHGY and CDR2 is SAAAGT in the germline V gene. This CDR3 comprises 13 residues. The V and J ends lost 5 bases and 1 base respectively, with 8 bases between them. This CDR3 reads CASSDAGNTEAFF. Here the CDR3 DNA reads TGTGCCAGCAGTGATGCAGGGAACACTGAAGCTTTCTTT.

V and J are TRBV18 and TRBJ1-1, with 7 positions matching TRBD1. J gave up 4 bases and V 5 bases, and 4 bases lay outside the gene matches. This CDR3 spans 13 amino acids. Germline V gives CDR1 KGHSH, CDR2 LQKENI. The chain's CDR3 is CASSETGATEAFF. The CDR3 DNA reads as TGTGCCAGCTCAGAAACAGGGGCCACTGAAGCTTTCTTT.

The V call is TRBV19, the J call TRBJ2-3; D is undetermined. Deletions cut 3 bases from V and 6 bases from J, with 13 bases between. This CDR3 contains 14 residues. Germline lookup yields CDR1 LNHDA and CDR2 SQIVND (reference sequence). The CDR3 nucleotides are TGTGCCAGTAGTATGGGGTTGGAGCGCGATACGCAGTATTTT. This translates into CASSMGLERDTQYF.

This chain's CDR3 is CASGPGQARGNTIYF. CDR3 bases: TGTGCTAGTGGTCCGGGACAGGCAAGGGGGAACACCATATATTTT. V usage is TRBV12-5 and J usage is TRBJ1-3, with 8 bases that match TRBD1. The V segment lost 5 bases and the J segment 7 bases; nucleotides outside the gene matches: 10. This CDR3 is 15 amino acids long. The V gene's germline CDR1 is LGHNT and CDR2 FRNRAP.

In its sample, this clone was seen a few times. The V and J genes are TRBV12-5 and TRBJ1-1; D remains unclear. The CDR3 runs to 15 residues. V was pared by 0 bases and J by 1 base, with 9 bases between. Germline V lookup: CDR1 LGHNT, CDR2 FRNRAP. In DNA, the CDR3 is TGTGCTAGTGGTTTGGTACTCGGGAGGAACACTGAAGCTTTCTTT. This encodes CASGLVLGRNTEAFF. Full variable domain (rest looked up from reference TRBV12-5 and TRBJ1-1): DARVTQTPRHKVTEMGQEVTMRCQPILGHNTVFWYRQTMMQGLELLAYFRNRAPLDDSGMPKDRFSAEMPDATLATLKIQPSEPRDSAVYFCASGLVLGRNTEAFFGQGTRLTVV.

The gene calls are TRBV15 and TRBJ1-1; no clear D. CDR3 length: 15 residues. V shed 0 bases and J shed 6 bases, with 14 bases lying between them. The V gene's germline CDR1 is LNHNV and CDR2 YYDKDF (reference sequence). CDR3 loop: CATSRDIRKEAEAFF. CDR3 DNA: TGTGCCACCAGCAGAGATATCCGGAAGGAGGCTGAAGCTTTCTTT.

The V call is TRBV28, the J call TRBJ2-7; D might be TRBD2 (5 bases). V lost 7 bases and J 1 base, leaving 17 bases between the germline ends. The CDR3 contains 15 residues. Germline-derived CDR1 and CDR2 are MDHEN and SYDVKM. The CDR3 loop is CASISRGSGSYEQYF. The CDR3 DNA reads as TGTGCCAGCATCTCACGAGGGAGCGGATCCTACGAGCAGTACTTC.

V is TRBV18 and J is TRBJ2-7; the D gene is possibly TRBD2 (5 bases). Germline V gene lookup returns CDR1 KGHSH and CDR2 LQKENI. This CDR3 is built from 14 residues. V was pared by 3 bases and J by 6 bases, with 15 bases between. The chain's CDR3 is CASSPLDYSIEQYF. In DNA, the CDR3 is TGTGCCAGCTCACCCCTCGACTATAGCATCGAGCAGTACTTC.

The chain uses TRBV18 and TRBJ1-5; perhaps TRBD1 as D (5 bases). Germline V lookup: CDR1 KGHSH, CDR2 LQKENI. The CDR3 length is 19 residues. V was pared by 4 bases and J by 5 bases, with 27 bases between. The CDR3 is CASSLSNVFRVTGDQPQHF. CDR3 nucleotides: TGTGCCAGCTCACTCTCTAACGTCTTCAGGGTAACGGGGGATCAGCCCCAGCATTTT.

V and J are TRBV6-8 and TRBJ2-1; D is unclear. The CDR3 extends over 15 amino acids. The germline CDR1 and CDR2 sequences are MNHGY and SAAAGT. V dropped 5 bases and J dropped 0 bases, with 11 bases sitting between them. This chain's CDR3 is CASSDVGSSYNEQFF. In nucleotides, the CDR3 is TGTGCCAGCAGTGACGTGGGTAGCTCCTACAATGAGCAGTTCTTC.

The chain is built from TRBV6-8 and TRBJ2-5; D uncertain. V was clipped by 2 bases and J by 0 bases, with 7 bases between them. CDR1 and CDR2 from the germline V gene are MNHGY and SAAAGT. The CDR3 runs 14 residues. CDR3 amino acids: CASSYGPYQETQYF. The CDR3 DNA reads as TGTGCCAGCAGTTACGGGCCGTACCAAGAGACCCAGTACTTC.

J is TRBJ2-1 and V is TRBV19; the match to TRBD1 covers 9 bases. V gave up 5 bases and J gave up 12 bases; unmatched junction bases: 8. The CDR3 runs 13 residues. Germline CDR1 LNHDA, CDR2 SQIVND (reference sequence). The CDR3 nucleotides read TGTGCCAGTAGTTTCCTCGGGACAGGGTGGCAGTTCTTC. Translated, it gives CASSFLGTGWQFF. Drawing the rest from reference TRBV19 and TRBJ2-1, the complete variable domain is DGGITQSPKYLFRKEGQNVTLSCEQNLNHDAMYWYRQDPGQGLRLIYYSQIVNDFQKGDIAEGYSVSREKKESFPLTVTSAQKNPTAFYLCASSFLGTGWQFFGPGTRLTVL.

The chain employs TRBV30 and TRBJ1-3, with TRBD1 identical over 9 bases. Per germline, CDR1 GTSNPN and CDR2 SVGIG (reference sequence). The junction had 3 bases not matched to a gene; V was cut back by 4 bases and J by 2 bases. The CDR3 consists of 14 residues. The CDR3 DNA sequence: TGTGCCTGGAACTGGGACAGGGCTGGAAACACCATATATTTT. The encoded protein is CAWNWDRAGNTIYF. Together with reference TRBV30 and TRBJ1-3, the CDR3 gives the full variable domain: SQTIHQWPATLVQPVGSPLSLECTVEGTSNPNLYWYRQAAGRGLQLLFYSVGIGQISSEVPQNLSASRPQDRQFILSSKKLLLSDSGFYLCAWNWDRAGNTIYFGEGSWLTVV.

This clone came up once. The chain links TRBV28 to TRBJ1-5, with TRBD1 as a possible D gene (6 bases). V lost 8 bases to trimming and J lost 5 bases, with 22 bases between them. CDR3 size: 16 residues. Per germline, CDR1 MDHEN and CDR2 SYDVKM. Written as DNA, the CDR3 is TGTGCCAGCTTAGAAGGAGGGGGTCTCCTGTATCAGCCCCAGCATTTT. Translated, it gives CASLEGGGLLYQPQHF. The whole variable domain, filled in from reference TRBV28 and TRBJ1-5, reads DVKVTQSSRYLVKRTGEKVFLECVQDMDHENMFWYRQDPGLGLRLIYFSYDVKMKEKGDIPEGYSVSREKKERFSLILESASTNQTSMYLCASLEGGGLLYQPQHFGDGTRLSIL.

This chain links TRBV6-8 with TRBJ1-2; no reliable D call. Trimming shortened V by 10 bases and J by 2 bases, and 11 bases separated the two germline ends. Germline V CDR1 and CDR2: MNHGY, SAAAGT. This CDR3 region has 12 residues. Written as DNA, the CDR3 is TGTGCCATCACTGGCGAGAACTATGGCTACACCTTC. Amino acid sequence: CAITGENYGYTF.

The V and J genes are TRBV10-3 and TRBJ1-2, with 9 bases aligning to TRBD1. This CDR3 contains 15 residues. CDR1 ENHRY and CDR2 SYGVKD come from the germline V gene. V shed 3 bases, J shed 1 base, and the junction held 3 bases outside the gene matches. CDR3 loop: CAISELGQGNYGYTF. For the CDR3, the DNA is TGTGCCATCAGTGAACTGGGACAGGGTAACTATGGCTACACCTTC.

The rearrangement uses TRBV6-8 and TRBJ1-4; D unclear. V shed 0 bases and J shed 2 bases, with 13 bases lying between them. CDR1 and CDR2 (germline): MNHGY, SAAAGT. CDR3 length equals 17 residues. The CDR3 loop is CASSYSISLGTNEKLFF. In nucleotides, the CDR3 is TGTGCCAGCAGTTACTCGATTAGTCTCGGTACTAATGAAAAACTGTTTTTT.

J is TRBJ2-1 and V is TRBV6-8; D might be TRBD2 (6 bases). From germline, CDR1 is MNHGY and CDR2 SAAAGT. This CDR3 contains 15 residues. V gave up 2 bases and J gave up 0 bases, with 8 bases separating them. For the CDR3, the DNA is TGTGCCAGCAGTTACGCGGGAAACTCCTACAATGAGCAGTTCTTC. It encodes CASSYAGNSYNEQFF.

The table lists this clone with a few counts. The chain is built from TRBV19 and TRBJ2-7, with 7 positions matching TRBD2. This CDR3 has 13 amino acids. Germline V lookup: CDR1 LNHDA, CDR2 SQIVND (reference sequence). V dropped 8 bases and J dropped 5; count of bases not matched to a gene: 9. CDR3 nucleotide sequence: TGTGCCAGTCGATCCCGGAGCGGGGACGAGCAGTACTTC. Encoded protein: CASRSRSGDEQYF.

In DNA, the CDR3 is TGTGCCAGCAGCTTCCAGGGAGGAGAGACCCAGTACTTC. Amino acids: CASSFQGGETQYF. The V call is TRBV7-1, the J call TRBJ2-5, with D possibly being TRBD2 (6 bases). TRBV7-1 falls under the ORF class, with uncertain function. V was clipped by 4 bases and J by 4 bases, with 10 bases between them. This CDR3 is 13 amino acids long.

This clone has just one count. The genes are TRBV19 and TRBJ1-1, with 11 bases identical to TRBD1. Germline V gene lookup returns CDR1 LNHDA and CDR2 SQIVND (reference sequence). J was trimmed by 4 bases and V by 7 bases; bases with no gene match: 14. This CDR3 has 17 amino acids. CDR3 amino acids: CASIPPFGTGGSTEAFF. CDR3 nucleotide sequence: TGTGCCAGTATTCCCCCATTTGGGACAGGGGGTAGCACTGAAGCTTTCTTT.

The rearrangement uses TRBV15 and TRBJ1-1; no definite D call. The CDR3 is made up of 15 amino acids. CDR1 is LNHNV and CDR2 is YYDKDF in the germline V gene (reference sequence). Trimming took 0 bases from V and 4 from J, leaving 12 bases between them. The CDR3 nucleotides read TGTGCCACCAGCAGAGATGCAAGGGCGGGCACTGAAGCTTTCTTT. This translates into CATSRDARAGTEAFF. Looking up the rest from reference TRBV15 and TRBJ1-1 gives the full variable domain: DAMVIQNPRYQVTQFGKPVTLSCSQTLNHNVMYWYQQKSSQAPKLLFHYYDKDFNNEADTPDNFQSRRPNTSFCFLDIRSPGLGDTAMYLCATSRDARAGTEAFFGQGTRLTVV.